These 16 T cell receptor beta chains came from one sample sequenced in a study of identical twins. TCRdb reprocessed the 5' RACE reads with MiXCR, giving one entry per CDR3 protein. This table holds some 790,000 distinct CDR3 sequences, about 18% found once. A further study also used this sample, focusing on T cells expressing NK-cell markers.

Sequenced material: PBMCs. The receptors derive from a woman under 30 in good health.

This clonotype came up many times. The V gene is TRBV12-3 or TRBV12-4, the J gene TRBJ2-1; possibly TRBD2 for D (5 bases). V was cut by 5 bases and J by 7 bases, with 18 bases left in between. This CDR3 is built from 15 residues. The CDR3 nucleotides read TGTGCCAGCAGTCAGCGACGGGAAACGGGGAATGAGCAGTTCTTC. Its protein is CASSQRRETGNEQFF.

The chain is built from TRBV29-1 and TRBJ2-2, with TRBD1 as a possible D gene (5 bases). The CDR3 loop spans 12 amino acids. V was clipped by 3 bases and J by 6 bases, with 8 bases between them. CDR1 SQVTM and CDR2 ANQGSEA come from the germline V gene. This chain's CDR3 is CSVDPRAGELFF. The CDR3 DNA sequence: TGCAGCGTTGACCCCAGGGCCGGGGAGCTGTTTTTT.

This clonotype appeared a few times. CDR3 sequence reads: CSAIDSYGANYGYTF. In DNA form, the CDR3 reads TGCAGTGCCATTGACAGCTACGGGGCTAACTATGGCTACACCTTC. This chain joins TRBV20-1 and TRBJ1-2, with TRBD1 as a possible D gene (5 bases). The CDR3 contains 15 residues. Deletions cut 6 bases from V and 0 bases from J, with 17 bases between. The germline V gene has CDR1 DFQATT and CDR2 SNEGSKA (reference sequence).

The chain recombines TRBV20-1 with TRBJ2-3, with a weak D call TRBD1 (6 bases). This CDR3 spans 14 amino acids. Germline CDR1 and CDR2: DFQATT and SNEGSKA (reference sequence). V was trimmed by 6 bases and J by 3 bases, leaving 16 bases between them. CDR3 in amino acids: CSADNRDWTDTQYF. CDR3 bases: TGCAGTGCGGATAACAGGGATTGGACAGATACGCAGTATTTT.

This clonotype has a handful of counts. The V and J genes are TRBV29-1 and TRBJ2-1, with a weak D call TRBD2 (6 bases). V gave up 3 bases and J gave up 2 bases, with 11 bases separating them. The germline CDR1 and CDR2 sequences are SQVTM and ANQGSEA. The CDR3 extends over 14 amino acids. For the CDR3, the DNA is TGCAGCGTTGAGGCGGGATTAACCTACAATGAGCAGTTCTTC. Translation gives CSVEAGLTYNEQFF.

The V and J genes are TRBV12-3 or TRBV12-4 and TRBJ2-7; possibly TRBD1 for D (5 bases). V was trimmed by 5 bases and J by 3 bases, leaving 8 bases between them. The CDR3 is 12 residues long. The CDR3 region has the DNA TGTGCCAGCAGTATAGACAGCTACGAGCAGTACTTC. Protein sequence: CASSIDSYEQYF.

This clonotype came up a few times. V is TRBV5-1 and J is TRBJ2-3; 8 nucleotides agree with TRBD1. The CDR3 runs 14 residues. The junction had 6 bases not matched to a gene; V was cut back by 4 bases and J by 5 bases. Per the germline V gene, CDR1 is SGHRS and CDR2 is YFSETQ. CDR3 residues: CASSLGTGEDTQYF. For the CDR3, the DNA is TGCGCCAGCAGCCTAGGGACAGGAGAAGATACGCAGTATTTT.

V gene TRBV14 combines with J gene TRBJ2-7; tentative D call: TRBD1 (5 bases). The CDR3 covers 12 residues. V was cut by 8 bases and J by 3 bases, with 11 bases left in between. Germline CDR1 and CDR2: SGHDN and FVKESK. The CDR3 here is CASGADRYEQYF. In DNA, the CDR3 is TGTGCCAGCGGGGCAGATCGCTACGAGCAGTACTTC.

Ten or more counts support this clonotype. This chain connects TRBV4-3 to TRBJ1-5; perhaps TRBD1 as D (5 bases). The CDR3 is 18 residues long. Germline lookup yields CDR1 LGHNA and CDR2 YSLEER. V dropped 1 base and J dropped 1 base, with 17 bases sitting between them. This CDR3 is CASSQGVAGMGSNQPQHF. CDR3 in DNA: TGCGCCAGCAGCCAAGGGGTAGCAGGGATGGGGAGCAATCAGCCCCAGCATTTT.

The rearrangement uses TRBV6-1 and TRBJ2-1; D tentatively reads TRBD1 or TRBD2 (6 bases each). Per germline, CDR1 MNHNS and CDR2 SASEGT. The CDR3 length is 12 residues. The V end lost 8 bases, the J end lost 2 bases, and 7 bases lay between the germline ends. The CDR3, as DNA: TGTGCCAGCGGGGGGCCCTACAATGAGCAGTTCTTC. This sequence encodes CASGGPYNEQFF.

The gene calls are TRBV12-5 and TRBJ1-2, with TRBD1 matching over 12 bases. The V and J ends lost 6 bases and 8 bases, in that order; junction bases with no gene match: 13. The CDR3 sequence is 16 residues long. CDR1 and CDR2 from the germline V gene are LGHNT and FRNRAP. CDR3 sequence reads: CASGSGTGGFPWGYTF. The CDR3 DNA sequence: TGTGCTAGTGGGTCCGGGACAGGGGGCTTTCCCTGGGGCTACACCTTC.

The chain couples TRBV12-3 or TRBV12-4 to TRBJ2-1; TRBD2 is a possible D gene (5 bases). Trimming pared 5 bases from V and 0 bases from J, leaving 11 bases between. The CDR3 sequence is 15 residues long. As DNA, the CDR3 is TGTGCCAGCAGTACTAGTAGCTCCTCCTACAATGAGCAGTTCTTC. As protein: CASSTSSSSYNEQFF.

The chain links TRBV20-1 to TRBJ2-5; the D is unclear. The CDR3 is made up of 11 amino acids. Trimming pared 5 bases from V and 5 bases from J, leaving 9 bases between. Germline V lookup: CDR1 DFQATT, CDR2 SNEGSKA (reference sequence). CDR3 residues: CSALVRETQYF. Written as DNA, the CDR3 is TGCAGTGCTCTTGTCCGGGAGACCCAGTACTTC.

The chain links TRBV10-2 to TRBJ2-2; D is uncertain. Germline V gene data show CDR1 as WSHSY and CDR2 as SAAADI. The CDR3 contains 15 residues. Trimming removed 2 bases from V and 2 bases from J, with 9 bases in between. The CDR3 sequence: CASSETFRNTGELFF. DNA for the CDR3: TGCGCCAGCAGTGAGACTTTTCGAAACACCGGGGAGCTGTTTTTT.

The CDR3 DNA is TGTGCCAGCAGCTTAAGTTATAGCAATCAGCCCCAGCATTTT. It encodes CASSLSYSNQPQHF. This rearrangement joins TRBV5-5 to TRBJ1-5; D not certain. CDR3 length: 14 residues. In germline, CDR1 is SGHKS, CDR2 YYEKEE (reference sequence). Trimming shortened V by 2 bases and J by 0 bases, and 6 bases separated the two germline ends.

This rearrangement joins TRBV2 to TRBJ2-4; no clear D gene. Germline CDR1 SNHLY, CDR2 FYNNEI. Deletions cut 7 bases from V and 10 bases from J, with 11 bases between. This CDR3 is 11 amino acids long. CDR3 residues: CASMSKGIQYF. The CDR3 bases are TGTGCCAGCATGTCGAAGGGTATTCAGTACTTC.